This TCR beta chain was identified in a study of vaccination and CD4 T cells after COVID-19. Across the study: Post-diagnosis, post-COVID samples were collected after a median around 97 days, ranging 35 to 161. The stimulating agents, overlapping spike peptides, came from SARS-CoV-2, HCoV-NL63, HCoV-OC43 and HCoV-229E.

As for treatment: roughly ten-day PBMC culture with coronavirus spike peptide pools or control peptides (ViraFEST assay). After expanding antigen-specific T cells with peptide pools, ViraFEST sequenced their TCRs. The V gene end was trimmed by 3 bases and the J gene end by 8 bases; junction bases not matched to a gene: 4. In germline, CDR1 is SQVTM, CDR2 ANQGSEA. CDR3 length: 12 amino acids. To note about this clonotype: The antigen is not known.

The study, taken as a whole, reports: Relatively few convalescent patients were studied, without early post-infection timepoints.

Cultured CD4+ T cells had their DNA profiled by the Oncomine TCR Beta short-read assay. A single record per CDR3 protein comes from TCRdb applying MiXCR to the PCR reads. The sample has about 20,000 distinct CDR3 sequences; roughly three fifths are singletons. The specimen sequenced was CD4+ T cells from blood, cultured in vitro. The receptor's source is a human donor who had recovered from COVID-19. This sequence joins TRBV29-1 and TRBJ2-1; TRBD2 aligns across 7 bases. CDR3 DNA sequence: TGCAGCGTTGACGGGCTAGCGGATGAGCAGTTCTTC. Its protein product is CSVDGLADEQFF.